The rows below give T cell receptor beta chains drawn from one sample of a study of blood T cell repertoires in COVID-19. The table came from immunoSEQ multiplex PCR; TCRdb's copy has only in-frame clones and leaves some out. The data show 90,000 to 120,000 clones, 85% to 90% seen once. Material for sequencing was peripheral blood. The receptors originated from a human donor in a cohort sampled during active COVID-19. CDR3s include the opening cysteine and the closing phenylalanine or tryptophan. The D gene is left open where the match is weak. Clone size is not always given. Where it is, it says once, few, many or a class for expanded clones.

cdr3_length j_call d_call v_call clone_size cdr3_nt cdr3_aa
13 TRBJ2-7 TRBD2 TRBV12-3/TRBV12-4 . TGTGCCAGCAGTTTTGGACTAGCTGACGAGCAGTACTTC CASSFGLADEQYF
11 TRBJ1-1 . TRBV28 . TGTGCCAGCAGTTTAAGCTCAATAGCTTTCTTT CASSLSSIAFF
13 TRBJ1-4 . TRBV19 . TGTGCCAGTAGTCCCGGTCCCATCGGTAAACTGTTTTTT CASSPGPIGKLFF
13 TRBJ1-6 TRBD1 TRBV4-2 . TGTGCCAGCCCCGACAGGGTCAATTCACCCCTCCACTTT CASPDRVNSPLHF
17 TRBJ2-3 TRBD2 TRBV2 . TGTGCCAGCAGTGCCGGGACTAGGTTTCTGGGCACAGATACGCAGTATTTT CASSAGTRFLGTDTQYF
16 TRBJ1-4 TRBD1 TRBV4-3 . TGCGCCAGCAGCCAAGATTCTACAGGGGGTCAGGAAAAACTGTTTTTT CASSQDSTGGQEKLFF
11 TRBJ2-5 . TRBV7-9 . TGTGCCAGCAGCCGAGGAGAGACCCAGTACTTC CASSRGETQYF
14 TRBJ1-1 . TRBV5-1 . TGCGCCAGCTCCAATGGAGGGGCGAACACTGAAGCTTTCTTT CASSNGGANTEAFF
16 TRBJ1-2 TRBD1 TRBV2 . TGTGCCAGCAAGAAGGGTGCGGGACAGGGAGACTATGGCTACACCTTC CASKKGAGQGDYGYTF
14 TRBJ1-1 TRBD1 TRBV5-4 . TGTGCCAGCAGGGCGGACAGGGCTAACACTGAAGCTTTCTTT CASRADRANTEAFF
17 TRBJ2-2 . TRBV19 . TGTGCCAGTGGACCGGCCGGCGGGGCGGGGATAACCGGGGAGCTGTTTTTT CASGPAGGAGITGELFF
15 TRBJ2-1 TRBD1 TRBV19 . TGTGCCAGTAGGAGGGACAGGGGAAACTACAATGAGCAGTTCTTC CASRRDRGNYNEQFF
16 TRBJ2-1 . TRBV5-1 once TGCGCCAGCAGCCCAACAATTAGCGGAAACTACAATGAGCAGTTCTTC CASSPTISGNYNEQFF
16 TRBJ2-1 TRBD2 TRBV19 . TGTGCCAGTAGTATAGATCGGACTAGCGGGATCAATGAGCAGTTCTTC CASSIDRTSGINEQFF
15 TRBJ2-3 TRBD2 TRBV29-1 . TGCAGCGTTGCGGCGGGGGGCACTAGCACAGATACGCAGTATTTT CSVAAGGTSTDTQYF
14 TRBJ1-2 . TRBV6-5 . TGTGCCAGCAGACCACAGGGTGGGGGCTATGGCTACACCTTC CASRPQGGGYGYTF
16 TRBJ2-7 . TRBV5-5 . TGTGCCAGCAGTCTACTTGGGGGCAGGGACTCCTACGAGCAGTACTTC CASSLLGGRDSYEQYF
15 TRBJ1-4 TRBD1 TRBV4-3 once TGCGCCAGCAGCTATCTCGGACAGGGGAGCGAAAAACTGTTTTTT CASSYLGQGSEKLFF
18 TRBJ2-1 TRBD2 TRBV5-1 . TGCGCCAGCAGCTTGGCCTTACTAGCGGGACCCTCCTACAATGAGCAGTTCTTC CASSLALLAGPSYNEQFF
16 TRBJ2-3 . TRBV25-1 once TGTGCCAGCAGTGAATACAAAGGACACCGAACAGATACGCAGTATTTT CASSEYKGHRTDTQYF
11 TRBJ1-1 . TRBV28 . TGTGCCAGCATAATGAACACTGAAGCTTTCTTT CASIMNTEAFF
13 TRBJ2-3 . TRBV28 . TGTGCCAGCAGTTTTTTCGCGGCAGATACGCAGTATTTT CASSFFAADTQYF